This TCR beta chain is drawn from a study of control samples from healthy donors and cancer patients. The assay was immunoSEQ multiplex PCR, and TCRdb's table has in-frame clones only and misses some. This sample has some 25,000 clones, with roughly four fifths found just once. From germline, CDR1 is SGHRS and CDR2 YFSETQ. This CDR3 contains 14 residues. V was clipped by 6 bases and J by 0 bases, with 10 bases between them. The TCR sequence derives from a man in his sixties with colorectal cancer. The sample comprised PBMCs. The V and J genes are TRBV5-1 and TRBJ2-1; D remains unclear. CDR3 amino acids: CASTDPRSYNEQFF. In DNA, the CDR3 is TGCGCCAGCACCGACCCCCGCTCCTACAATGAGCAGTTCTTC.